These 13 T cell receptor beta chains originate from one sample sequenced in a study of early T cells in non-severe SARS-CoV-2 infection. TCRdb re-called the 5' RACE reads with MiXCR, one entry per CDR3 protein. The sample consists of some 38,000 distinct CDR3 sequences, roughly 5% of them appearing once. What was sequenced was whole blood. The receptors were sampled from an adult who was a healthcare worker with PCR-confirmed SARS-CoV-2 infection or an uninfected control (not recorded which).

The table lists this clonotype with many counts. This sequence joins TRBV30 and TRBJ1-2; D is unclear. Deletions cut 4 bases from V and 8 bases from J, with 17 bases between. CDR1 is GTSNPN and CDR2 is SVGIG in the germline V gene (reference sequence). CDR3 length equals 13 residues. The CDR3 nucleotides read TGTGCCTGGACTAGGACGGATCAGTGGGGCTACACCTTC. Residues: CAWTRTDQWGYTF.

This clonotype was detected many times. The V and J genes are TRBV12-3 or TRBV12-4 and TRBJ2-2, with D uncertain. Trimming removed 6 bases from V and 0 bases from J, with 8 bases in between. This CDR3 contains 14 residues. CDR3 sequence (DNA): TGTGCCAGCAGGCCAGCAGCGAACACCGGGGAGCTGTTTTTT. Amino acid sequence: CASRPAANTGELFF.

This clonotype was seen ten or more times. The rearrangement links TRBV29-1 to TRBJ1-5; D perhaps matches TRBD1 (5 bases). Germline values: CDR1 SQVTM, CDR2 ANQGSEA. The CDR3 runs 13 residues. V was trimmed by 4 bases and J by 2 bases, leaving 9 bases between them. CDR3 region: CSVGRDGNQPQHF. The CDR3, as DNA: TGCAGCGTTGGTAGGGACGGCAATCAGCCCCAGCATTTT.

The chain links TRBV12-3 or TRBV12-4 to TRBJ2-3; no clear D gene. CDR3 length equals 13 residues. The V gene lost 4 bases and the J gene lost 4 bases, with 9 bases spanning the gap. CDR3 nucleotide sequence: TGTGCCAGCAGTTCTTTCGGCGCAGATACGCAGTATTTT. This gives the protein CASSSFGADTQYF.

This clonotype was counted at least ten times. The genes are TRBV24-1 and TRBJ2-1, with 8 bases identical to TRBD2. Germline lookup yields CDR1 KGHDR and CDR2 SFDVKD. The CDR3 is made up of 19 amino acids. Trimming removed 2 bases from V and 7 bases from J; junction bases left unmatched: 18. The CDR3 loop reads CATSDSLGGAGVWLNEQFF. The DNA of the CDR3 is TGTGCCACCAGTGATTCGTTGGGGGGAGCGGGAGTCTGGTTGAATGAGCAGTTCTTC.

DNA for the CDR3: TGTGCCAGCAGTCCCCGACAGGGAGGGTACGAGCAGTACTTC. It specifies CASSPRQGGYEQYF. This chain connects TRBV6-6 to TRBJ2-7; D may be TRBD1 or TRBD2 (7 bases each). V dropped 5 bases and J dropped 4 bases, with 15 bases sitting between them. CDR1 is MNHNY and CDR2 is SVGAGI in the germline V gene (reference sequence). The CDR3 sequence is 14 residues long.

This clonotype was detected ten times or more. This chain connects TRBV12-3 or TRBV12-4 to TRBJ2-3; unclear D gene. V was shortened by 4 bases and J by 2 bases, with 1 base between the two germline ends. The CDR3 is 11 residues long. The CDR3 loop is CASSSTDTQYF. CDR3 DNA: TGTGCCAGCAGTTCCACAGATACGCAGTATTTT.

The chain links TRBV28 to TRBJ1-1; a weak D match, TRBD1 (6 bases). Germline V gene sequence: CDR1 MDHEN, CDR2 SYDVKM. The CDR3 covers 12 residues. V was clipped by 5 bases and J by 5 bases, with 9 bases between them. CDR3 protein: CASSPTGTEAFF. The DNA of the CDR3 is TGTGCCAGCAGTCCCACAGGGACTGAAGCTTTCTTT.

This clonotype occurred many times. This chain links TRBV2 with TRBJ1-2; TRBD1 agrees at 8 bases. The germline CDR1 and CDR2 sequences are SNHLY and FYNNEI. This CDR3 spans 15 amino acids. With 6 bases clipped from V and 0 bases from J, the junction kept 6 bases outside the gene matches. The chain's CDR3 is CASRIGTGTNYGYTF. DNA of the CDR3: TGTGCCAGCAGGATAGGGACAGGAACTAACTATGGCTACACCTTC.

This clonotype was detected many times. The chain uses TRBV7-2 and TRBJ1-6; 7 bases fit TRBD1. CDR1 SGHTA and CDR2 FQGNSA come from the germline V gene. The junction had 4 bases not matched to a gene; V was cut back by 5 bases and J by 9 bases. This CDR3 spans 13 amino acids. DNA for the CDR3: TGTGCCAGCAGCCTGACAGGGTTTTCACCCCTCCACTTT. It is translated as CASSLTGFSPLHF.

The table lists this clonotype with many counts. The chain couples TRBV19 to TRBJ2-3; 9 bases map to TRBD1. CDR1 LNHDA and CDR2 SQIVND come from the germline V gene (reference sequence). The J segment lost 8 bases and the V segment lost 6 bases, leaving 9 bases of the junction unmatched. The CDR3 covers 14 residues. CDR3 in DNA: TGTGCCAGTAGGTACAGGACAGGGGCAGCTACGCAGTATTTT. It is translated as CASRYRTGAATQYF.

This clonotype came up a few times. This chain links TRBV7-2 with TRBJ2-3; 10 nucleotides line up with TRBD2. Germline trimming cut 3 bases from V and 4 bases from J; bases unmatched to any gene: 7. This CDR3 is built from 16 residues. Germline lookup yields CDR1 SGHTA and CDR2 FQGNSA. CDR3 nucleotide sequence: TGTGCCAGCAGCTTCGGGACTAGCGTTCGATCAGATACGCAGTATTTT. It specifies CASSFGTSVRSDTQYF.

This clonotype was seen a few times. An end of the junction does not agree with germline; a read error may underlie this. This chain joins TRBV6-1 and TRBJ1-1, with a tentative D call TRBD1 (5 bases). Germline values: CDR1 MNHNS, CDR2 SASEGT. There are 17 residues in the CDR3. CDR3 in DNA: TGTGCCAGCAGTGCGGCGGACACCAGGTCATGGAGCACTGAAGTTTTCTTT. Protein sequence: CASSAADTRSWSTEVFF.